This TCR beta chain was recovered during a study of T cells in Graves' hyperthyroidism and ophthalmopathy. Looking at the study overall: Staff took peripheral blood when the initial diagnosis was made, before any treatment began.

Concerning this clonotype itself: Antigen: not known.

CDR1 and CDR2 (germline): SGHKS, YYEKEE (reference sequence). Germline trimming cut 0 bases from V and 2 bases from J; bases unmatched to any gene: 9. CDR3 size: 17 residues. What was amplified from RNA transcripts were TCR beta CDR3 regions. When the TCR CDR3 underwent first-round RT-PCR, the HTBI primer set was used. TCRdb redid the calling of the multiplex PCR reads with MiXCR, one entry per CDR3 protein. This sample carries roughly 550,000 distinct CDR3 sequences, about 15% of them seen once, and the ten largest clones take 25% to 30%. General observations from the study: Most thyroid clonotypes expanded above 0.001 were also detected in blood. Prediction of ophthalmopathy progression came a median about 6 months pre-onset.

This sequence was found in a woman aged 25 to 39 with Graves' ophthalmopathy. Sample: blood. This chain joins TRBV5-5 and TRBJ2-7; TRBD2 matches 9 bases. CDR3 sequence (DNA): TGTGCCAGCAGCTTGGCCTTAGACCTAGCGGGAACCTACGAGCAGTACTTC. Amino acid sequence: CASSLALDLAGTYEQYF.